This T cell receptor (beta chain) was sequenced for a study of shared clonotypes between healthy human individuals. Libraries were prepared by immunoSEQ multiplex PCR; TCRdb keeps only in-frame clonotypes and omits some of them. This sample has more than 400,000 clones, with about 96% found just once. Germline V gene data show CDR1 as LNHDA and CDR2 as SQIVND (reference sequence). The CDR3 covers 15 residues. Deletions cut 3 bases from V and 5 bases from J, with 14 bases between. The sample was naive CD4+ T cells sorted from blood. As for subset: CD45RA+ positively selected. The clonotype originates from a woman aged 25-40 years in good health. The V gene is TRBV19, the J gene TRBJ2-1; D gene unclear. The CDR3 loop reads CASSIRFSANNEQFF. In DNA form, the CDR3 reads TGTGCCAGTAGTATTCGGTTTTCGGCAAACAATGAGCAGTTCTTC.